This T cell receptor beta chain was identified in a study of cytomegalovirus exposure and HLA in healthy donors. PCR was performed using 60 Vbeta and 13 Jbeta primers. The method was immunoSEQ multiplex PCR; TCRdb's version includes in-frame clones alone and lacks a portion of them. This sample carries some 140,000 clones, 73% of them seen once, and the ten largest clones take 1% to 1.5%. The CDR3 is 12 residues long. V shed 1 base and J shed 8 bases, with 8 bases lying between them. Germline V gene sequence: CDR1 SGHVS, CDR2 FQNEAQ. Of note for this clone: The antigen remains undetermined.

Findings of the study overall: TRBV6-2, TRBV6-3 and some other V segments were unresolvable in 87-base-pair reads. HLA alleles were associated with 17,000 or so TCR beta sequences in a later analysis at 0.05 false discovery rate. The authors reported that TCR beta sequences could predict HLA-A and HLA-B alleles. These predictions were accurate for most subjects in the first cohort.

Specimen: PBMCs. The rearrangement links TRBV7-8 to TRBJ1-2; D is unclear. The TCR originated in a woman in her thirties or forties in good health and CMV-seronegative. CDR3 region: CASSLGRSGYTF. CDR3 sequence (DNA): TGTGCCAGCAGCTTAGGGCGGTCAGGCTACACCTTC.